This TCR beta chain was sequenced for a study of Graves' ophthalmopathy and Graves' hyperthyroidism. Study-level points and caveats: Most clonotypes expanded in thyroid above 0.001 frequency were present in blood too.

Patients were left out if they had other autoimmune diseases, uncontrolled infections, pregnancy or lactation. The authors amplified TCR beta CDR3 regions, and they did so from RNA transcripts for repertoire sequencing. First-round RT-PCR used HTBI primers; second-round multiplex PCR followed. TCRdb used MiXCR to reprocess the multiplex PCR reads, holding one entry per CDR3 protein. The top ten hold approximately 9.6% of the sample, which has about 210,000 distinct CDR3 sequences, about 32% seen once. This clonotype was seen many times. Its cognate antigen is unknown. The germline V and J ends were trimmed by 6 bases and 4 bases, with 10 bases remaining between them. This CDR3 is built from 12 residues.

The chain has TRBV12-3 or TRBV12-4 and TRBJ2-7; weak D call: TRBD1 (5 bases). The sequence derives from a man aged 45-65 years with Graves' ophthalmopathy. The sample comprised peripheral blood. The chain's CDR3 is CASSPDRYEQYF. The DNA of the CDR3 is TGTGCCAGCAGCCCTGACAGATACGAGCAGTACTTC.